One sample yielded the 26 T cell receptor beta chains listed below, sequenced in a study of Graves' ophthalmopathy and Graves' hyperthyroidism (dated by TCRdb to 2016 to 2018). Data came from an Illumina HiSeq 2000. TCR beta CDR3 regions were amplified from RNA transcripts for repertoire sequencing. A first-round RT-PCR used HTBI primers with the Qiagen OneStep RT-PCR kit, followed by a second-round multiplex PCR, size selection and purification. Through fastp at Q25 and MiXCR, TCRdb rebuilt clones from the public reads, retaining in-frame beta chains. Each entry is one CDR3 protein sequence, shown with its most common DNA and genes. The sample table holds about 550,000 distinct CDR3 sequences, of which approximately 35% were seen once. Of the sample, about 4% falls within the top ten clones. The sequenced material came from peripheral blood or thyroid tissue (not recorded which). The receptors were gathered from an adult man with Graves' hyperthyroidism.

This clonotype was observed a single time. CDR3 bases: TGTGCCAGCATCCCAGTGCTGGGACTAGCGGGGGACAATGAGCAGTTCTTC. Its translation: CASIPVLGLAGDNEQFF. J is TRBJ2-1 and V is TRBV2, with 14 bases fitting TRBD2. J gave up 5 bases and V 7 bases, and 10 bases lay outside the gene matches. Per the germline V gene, CDR1 is SNHLY and CDR2 is FYNNEI. The CDR3 runs to 17 residues.

This clonotype was recorded a few times. V usage is TRBV10-3 and J usage is TRBJ2-3; 7 positions match TRBD1. The ends lost 3 bases at V and 6 bases at J; junction bases unmatched: 9. CDR1 is ENHRY, CDR2 SYGVKD, per germline. The CDR3 is made up of 15 amino acids. The CDR3 DNA reads as TGTGCCATCAGTGACCCGGGACAGTTGCTTGATACGCAGTATTTT. Protein sequence: CAISDPGQLLDTQYF.

This clonotype was seen only a few times. The genes are TRBV2 and TRBJ1-1; D remains ambiguous. In germline, CDR1 is SNHLY, CDR2 FYNNEI. V was pared by 4 bases and J by 6 bases, with 12 bases between. The CDR3 consists of 13 residues. The CDR3 coding sequence is TGTGCCAGCAGTGGCGATCCAAACCCTGAAGCTTTCTTT. Protein sequence: CASSGDPNPEAFF. Looking up the rest from reference TRBV2 and TRBJ1-1 gives the full variable domain: EPEVTQTPSHQVTQMGQEVILRCVPISNHLYFYWYRQILGQKVEFLVSFYNNEISEKSEIFDDQFSVERPDGSNFTLKIRSTKLEDSAMYFCASSGDPNPEAFFGQGTRLTVV.

The rearrangement uses TRBV20-1 and TRBJ1-2; maybe TRBD1 (6 bases). Deletions cut 1 base from V and 10 bases from J, with 10 bases between. CDR3 length equals 11 residues. Germline assignment: CDR1 DFQATT and CDR2 SNEGSKA (reference sequence). In DNA, the CDR3 is TGCAGTGCTAGAGCCCCAGGGGACTACACCTTC. Protein: CSARAPGDYTF.

This clonotype was found many times. The chain combines TRBV9 with TRBJ2-7; 13 bases line up with TRBD2. Germline lookup yields CDR1 SGDLS and CDR2 YYNGEE. V gave up 0 bases and J gave up 7 bases; unmatched junction bases: 13. The CDR3 loop spans 18 amino acids. The CDR3 nucleotides read TGTGCCAGCAGCGTAGCCGCGACAGGACTAGCGGGAGAAGGGGAGCAGTACTTC. Protein product: CASSVAATGLAGEGEQYF.

The chain recombines TRBV7-4 with TRBJ2-6; D possibly matches TRBD1 or TRBD2 (6 bases each). The germline CDR1 and CDR2 sequences are SGHVT and SQSDAQ. The CDR3 length is 18 residues. The V and J ends lost 2 bases and 3 bases respectively, with 17 bases between them. The CDR3 DNA follows: TGTGCCAGCAGCTTATCAGCCCCGGGGGCGGGTGGGGCCAACGTCCTGACTTTC. This sequence encodes CASSLSAPGAGGANVLTF.

V usage is TRBV5-4 and J usage is TRBJ2-5; maybe TRBD2 (7 bases). Germline V gene data show CDR1 as SGHNT and CDR2 as YYREEE (reference sequence). The CDR3 loop spans 16 amino acids. Trimming took off 2 bases at V and 7 bases at J, with 21 bases between the two ends. The CDR3 loop is CASSLAGEGLLWTQYF. The CDR3, as DNA: TGTGCCAGCAGCTTAGCAGGGGAGGGCCTCTTATGGACCCAGTACTTC.

This clonotype was counted a few times. Being one base from a much bigger clone, this may be a read error. This chain links TRBV7-3 with TRBJ1-2; 12 bases fit TRBD1. Germline loops: CDR1 SGHTA, CDR2 FQGTGA. The trim removed 5 bases at V and 2 bases at J, leaving 6 bases unmatched. CDR3 length: 16 amino acids. This CDR3 reads CASSLWDRGRNYGYTF. The CDR3 nucleotides read TGTGCCAGCAGCCTCTGGGACAGGGGGCGGAACTATGGCTACACCTTC.

Notes on this clonotype: This may stem from a read error, because a much larger clone lies one nucleotide away. The chain employs TRBV11-2 and TRBJ2-5, with a weak D call TRBD1 (7 bases). V gave up 4 bases and J gave up 0 bases, with 12 bases separating them. CDR3 length: 15 amino acids. CDR1 is SGHAT, CDR2 FQNNGV, per germline. The CDR3 DNA sequence: TGTGCCAGCAGCTCGGCGGGACAGAACCAAGAGACCCAGTACTTC. It specifies CASSSAGQNQETQYF.

This rearrangement joins TRBV7-3 to TRBJ2-3; D is uncertain. This CDR3 spans 13 amino acids. The V gene lost 7 bases and the J gene lost 0 bases, with 8 bases spanning the gap. Germline CDR1 is SGHTA and CDR2 is FQGTGA. CDR3 sequence reads: CASIPPSTDTQYF. The CDR3 nucleotides are TGTGCCAGCATCCCCCCCAGCACAGATACGCAGTATTTT.

In its sample, this clonotype was seen many times. The chain employs TRBV15 and TRBJ2-7, with 9 bases that match TRBD2. The CDR3 is 17 residues long. Germline V gene sequence: CDR1 LNHNV, CDR2 YYDKDF (reference sequence). V lost 0 bases and J lost 1; bases outside the gene matches: 7. Written as DNA, the CDR3 is TGTGCCACCAGCAGAGATATCGGACTAGCGAGATCCTACGAGCAGTACTTC. It translates to CATSRDIGLARSYEQYF.

The chain combines TRBV5-1 with TRBJ1-1, with 7 bases that match TRBD1. CDR1 and CDR2 from the germline V gene are SGHRS and YFSETQ. J was trimmed by 2 bases and V by 4 bases; bases with no gene match: 5. CDR3 length: 14 residues. This CDR3 is CASSPRDSNTEAFF. DNA of the CDR3: TGCGCCAGCAGCCCCCGGGACAGCAACACTGAAGCTTTCTTT.

The chain is built from TRBV7-6 and TRBJ1-3; tentatively, D is TRBD1 (6 bases). V was shortened by 11 bases and J by 4 bases, with 9 bases between the two germline ends. The CDR3 loop spans 11 amino acids. CDR1 is SGHVS and CDR2 is FNYEAQ in the germline V gene. CDR3 DNA sequence: TGTGCCCCAGGGGACGGAAACACCATATATTTT. Translated: CAPGDGNTIYF.

Concerning this clonotype itself: This sequence may be a read error, since a much larger clone differs from it by one base. The chain links TRBV29-1 to TRBJ1-5; D unresolved. Germline V CDR1 and CDR2: SQVTM, ANQGSEA. Trimming left V 0 bases short and J 4 bases short, with 13 bases between. This CDR3 region has 15 residues. CDR3 loop: CSVEDAYSQNQPQHF. DNA for the CDR3: TGCAGCGTTGAAGATGCGTACAGTCAGAATCAGCCCCAGCATTTT.

The rearrangement uses TRBV5-8 and TRBJ1-1; D gene unclear. Germline-derived CDR1 and CDR2 are SGHTS and YDEGEE. Trimming pared 4 bases from V and 1 base from J, leaving 14 bases between. This CDR3 has 15 amino acids. DNA of the CDR3: TGTGCCAGCAGCGGCTCCCCGGGAGAGAACACTGAAGCTTTCTTT. Translated: CASSGSPGENTEAFF.

The CDR3 bases are TGCAGTGCTATCGGGGGAGGAAGGGCTTTCTTT. It translates to CSAIGGGRAFF. This chain connects TRBV20-1 to TRBJ1-1; maybe TRBD1 (5 bases). The germline CDR1 and CDR2 sequences are DFQATT and SNEGSKA (reference sequence). Between the trimmed V and J ends, which lost 4 bases and 11 bases, there was a span of 14 bases. This CDR3 contains 11 residues.

This rearrangement joins TRBV29-1 to TRBJ1-2; D is unresolved. This CDR3 is built from 13 residues. The germline gives CDR1 SQVTM, CDR2 ANQGSEA. V was cut by 4 bases and J by 7 bases, with 16 bases left in between. This chain's CDR3 is CSVVRVAGGGYTF. Written as DNA, the CDR3 is TGCAGCGTTGTGCGGGTAGCGGGAGGTGGCTACACCTTC.

V and J are TRBV7-8 and TRBJ1-3, with 7 nucleotides matching TRBD1. Germline V CDR1 and CDR2: SGHVS, FQNEAQ. Trimming at V came to 3 bases and at J to 6 bases, leaving 2 bases not matched to a gene. CDR3 length equals 13 residues. CDR3 coding DNA: TGTGCCAGCAGCTTGACAGGGTCAAACACCATATATTTT. It encodes CASSLTGSNTIYF.

This clonotype has a count of ten or more. The chain is built from TRBV3-1 and TRBJ1-1; D might be TRBD1 (6 bases). Germline V CDR1 and CDR2: LGHDT, YNNKEL (reference sequence). Trimming cost V 2 bases and J 5 bases, with 12 bases left between them. CDR3 length: 14 residues. The CDR3 reads CASSQPDRRTEAFF. The CDR3 DNA reads as TGTGCCAGCAGCCAACCGGACAGACGAACTGAAGCTTTCTTT.

The chain couples TRBV6-6 to TRBJ2-7; D is ambiguous. The germline V gene has CDR1 MNHNY and CDR2 SVGAGI (reference sequence). The CDR3 length is 15 residues. Trimming left V 7 bases short and J 0 bases short, with 16 bases between. CDR3 region: CASNLGSPLSYEQYF. The CDR3 DNA reads TGTGCCAGCAATCTGGGATCACCCCTCTCCTACGAGCAGTACTTC.

Comments on this clonotype: At one of its ends the junction is not consistent with the germline gene, which may arise from a read error. The V call is TRBV7-8, the J call TRBJ2-3, with 8 bases aligning to TRBD1. The CDR3 totals 15 residues. Germline V gene data show CDR1 as SGHVS and CDR2 as FQNEAQ. In DNA form, the CDR3 reads TGCGCCAGCAGCGGCGGGACAGGCTTTAAAGATACGCAGTATTTT. This codes for CASSGGTGFKDTQYF.

This clonotype has only a few counts. The V and J genes are TRBV6-5 and TRBJ2-5; D perhaps matches TRBD1 (6 bases). Germline CDR1 and CDR2: MNHEY and SVGAGI. The CDR3 sequence is 15 residues long. The germline V and J ends were trimmed by 4 bases and 2 bases, with 14 bases remaining between them. Here the CDR3 reads CASSSNGQIQETQYF. As DNA, the CDR3 is TGTGCCAGCAGTTCCAACGGACAGATACAAGAGACCCAGTACTTC.

This clonotype occurred a few times. V and J are TRBV14 and TRBJ2-3, with TRBD2 matching over 7 bases. V shed 5 bases and J 3 bases; nucleotides not matched to a gene: 5. Germline V lookup: CDR1 SGHDN, CDR2 FVKESK. The CDR3 runs 14 residues. CDR3 sequence: CASSVRGGTDTQYF. CDR3 nucleotide sequence: TGTGCCAGCAGCGTACGCGGGGGTACAGATACGCAGTATTTT.

A few counts support this clonotype. The J gene is TRBJ1-1, the V gene TRBV9, with D hard to call. The V end lost 0 bases, the J end lost 1 base, and 4 bases lay between the germline ends. Germline V gene sequence: CDR1 SGDLS, CDR2 YYNGEE. The CDR3 totals 13 residues. CDR3 sequence: CASSVVTNTEAFF. In DNA, the CDR3 is TGTGCCAGCAGCGTAGTTACGAACACTGAAGCTTTCTTT.

The chain has TRBV20-1 and TRBJ2-5; D is possibly TRBD2 (6 bases). V lost 6 bases to trimming and J lost 5 bases, with 16 bases between them. CDR1 is DFQATT, CDR2 SNEGSKA, per germline (reference sequence). CDR3 length: 13 amino acids. The CDR3 sequence: CSAGPGDGETQYF. CDR3 nucleotide sequence: TGCAGTGCGGGACCGGGAGATGGGGAGACCCAGTACTTC.

In DNA form, the CDR3 reads TGTGCCAGCAGTTTCCAGGGCGGGGGAAACACTGAAGCTTTCTTT. Translation: CASSFQGGGNTEAFF. This chain connects TRBV12-3 or TRBV12-4 to TRBJ1-1, with a tentative D call TRBD1 (5 bases). Trimming took off 3 bases at V and 2 bases at J, with 13 bases between the two ends. The CDR3 spans 15 residues.